This note documents a single T cell receptor beta chain sequence. The data belong to a study of T-cell reconstitution after alpha-beta-depleted transplantation in children. TCRbeta library construction was performed incorporating unique molecular identifiers. TCRdb re-derived calls from the PCR reads in MiXCR, one entry per CDR3 protein. The top ten clones hold 5% to 5.5% of a sample with a few hundred thousand distinct CDR3 sequences, over 9.5% of them seen once. Germline assignment: CDR1 SGHRS and CDR2 YFSETQ. The CDR3 has 15 residues. Trimming stripped 2 bases from V and 4 bases from J, with 15 bases between.

The specimen comprised PBMCs from the stem cell graft donor, sampled from the stem cell graft. The chain couples TRBV5-1 to TRBJ1-1; D is uncertain. The receptor comes from a human donor who donated a stem cell graft to a child with SCID. CDR3 region: CASSLRATRGTEAFF. CDR3 coding DNA: TGCGCCAGCAGCTTAAGGGCTACACGGGGCACTGAAGCTTTCTTT.